What follows are 11 T cell receptor beta chains derived from one specimen sequenced in a study of T cell repertoires in cytomegalovirus infection. A single record per CDR3 protein comes from TCRdb applying MiXCR to the reads. Of approximately 240,000 distinct CDR3 sequences in the sample, 9% to 15% were seen once. Sequencing was done on a sample of PBMCs. These receptors were collected from a human donor in good health (CMV status not recorded). Some clones in this sample may be carry-over from other donors' samples.

V gene TRBV28 combines with J gene TRBJ1-2, with D possibly being TRBD1 (6 bases). Germline lookup yields CDR1 MDHEN and CDR2 SYDVKM. V was cut by 7 bases and J by 4 bases, with 22 bases left in between. This CDR3 has 16 amino acids. In DNA, the CDR3 is TGTGCCAGCACGGAGGCACAGGGCCTTACATTCTATGGCTACACCTTC. It encodes CASTEAQGLTFYGYTF.

Many counts were recorded for this clonotype. V usage is TRBV7-2 and J usage is TRBJ1-2, with 10 bases matching TRBD1. CDR1 is SGHTA and CDR2 is FQGNSA in the germline V gene. The CDR3 length is 15 residues. Trimming took 3 bases from V and 7 from J; bases not matched to a gene: 8. The CDR3 loop reads CASSLGTGEMRGYTF. The CDR3 coding sequence is TGTGCCAGCAGCTTGGGGACAGGGGAGATGCGTGGCTACACCTTC.

The sample holds many counts of this clonotype. The CDR3 loop reads CASAQPPNTEAFF. The CDR3 nucleotides are TGTGCCAGCGCACAGCCACCCAACACTGAAGCTTTCTTT. This sequence joins TRBV28 and TRBJ1-1; D is ambiguous. Germline V lookup: CDR1 MDHEN, CDR2 SYDVKM. V gave up 8 bases and J gave up 2 bases, with 12 bases separating them. The CDR3 is 13 amino acids.

The rearrangement links TRBV5-6 to TRBJ2-2; perhaps TRBD2 as D (6 bases). Germline-derived CDR1 and CDR2 are SGHDT and YYEEEE. V lost 4 bases to trimming and J lost 7 bases, with 14 bases between them. This CDR3 spans 14 amino acids. The CDR3 is CASSKDYGGGELFF. CDR3 DNA: TGTGCCAGCAGCAAGGACTACGGGGGCGGGGAGCTGTTTTTT.

Ten or more counts support this clonotype. This chain connects TRBV7-2 to TRBJ2-3, with D possibly matching TRBD2 (6 bases). CDR1 SGHTA and CDR2 FQGNSA come from the germline V gene. The CDR3 consists of 15 residues. With 4 bases removed from V and 4 bases from J, the gap between germline ends came to 15 bases. CDR3 loop: CASSSWGDQADTQYF. The CDR3 DNA sequence: TGTGCCAGCAGCTCGTGGGGGGACCAAGCAGATACGCAGTATTTT.

The chain uses TRBV2 and TRBJ2-2, with a tentative D call TRBD1 (6 bases). Germline-derived CDR1 and CDR2 are SNHLY and FYNNEI. CDR3 size: 13 residues. Trimming removed 7 bases from V and 5 bases from J, with 11 bases in between. The CDR3 DNA reads as TGTGCCAGCAACCCAGACAGGACCGGGGAGCTGTTTTTT. Its protein product is CASNPDRTGELFF.

In this sample, this clonotype turned up many times. The rearrangement uses TRBV7-2 and TRBJ2-3, with 9 bases identical to TRBD2. The CDR3 contains 15 residues. The V gene's germline CDR1 is SGHTA and CDR2 FQGNSA. Trimming cost V 1 base and J 6 bases; bases outside gene matches: 5. CDR3 in DNA: TGTGCCAGCAGCTTAGTTGTAGCGGGGGCGGATACGCAGTATTTT. The encoded protein is CASSLVVAGADTQYF.

Many counts were recorded for this clonotype. The rearrangement joins TRBV6-5 to TRBJ1-2; 9 bases agree with TRBD1. CDR3 length equals 13 residues. Unmatched junction bases numbered 4, after V lost 4 bases and J lost 7 bases. Per the germline V gene, CDR1 is MNHEY and CDR2 is SVGAGI. In DNA form, the CDR3 reads TGTGCCAGCAGTTCGGGACAGGGATTTGGCTACACCTTC. It is translated as CASSSGQGFGYTF.

A few counts support this clonotype. This rearrangement joins TRBV30 to TRBJ2-7; possibly TRBD2 for D (5 bases). Germline values: CDR1 GTSNPN, CDR2 SVGIG (reference sequence). The CDR3 consists of 14 residues. V was shortened by 4 bases and J by 1 base, with 14 bases between the two germline ends. The CDR3 sequence is CAWNLGVRSYEQYF. CDR3 nucleotides: TGTGCCTGGAACCTCGGGGTTCGTTCCTACGAGCAGTACTTC.

This chain uses TRBV5-4 with TRBJ1-2, with D possibly matching TRBD1 (5 bases). Germline CDR1 is SGHNT and CDR2 is YYREEE (reference sequence). The CDR3 length is 13 residues. Trimming cost V 6 bases and J 2 bases, with 11 bases left between them. The CDR3 DNA sequence: TGTGCCAGCAATCGGGACGGGAACTATGGCTACACCTTC. Its translation is CASNRDGNYGYTF.

This rearrangement joins TRBV6-2 or TRBV6-3 to TRBJ2-2, with unresolved D. Trimming took 3 bases from V and 5 from J, leaving 10 bases between them. Germline V gene sequence: CDR1 MNHEY, CDR2 SVGEGT. The CDR3 covers 14 residues. The CDR3 protein is CASSYYGETGELFF. In DNA form, the CDR3 reads TGTGCCAGCAGTTATTACGGCGAGACCGGGGAGCTGTTTTTT.